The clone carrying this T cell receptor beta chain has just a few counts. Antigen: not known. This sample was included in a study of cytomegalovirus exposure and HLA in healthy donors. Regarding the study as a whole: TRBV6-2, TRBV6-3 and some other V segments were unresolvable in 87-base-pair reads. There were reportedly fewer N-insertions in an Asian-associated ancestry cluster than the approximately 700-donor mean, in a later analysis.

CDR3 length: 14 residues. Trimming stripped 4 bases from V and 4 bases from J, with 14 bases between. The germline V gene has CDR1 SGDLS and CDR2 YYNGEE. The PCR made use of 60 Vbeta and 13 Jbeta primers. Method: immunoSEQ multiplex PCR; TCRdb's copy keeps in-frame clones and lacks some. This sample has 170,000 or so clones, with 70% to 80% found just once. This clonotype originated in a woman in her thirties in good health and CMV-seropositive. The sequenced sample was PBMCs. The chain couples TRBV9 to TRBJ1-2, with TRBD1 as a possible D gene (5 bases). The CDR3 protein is CASSHVEDTYGYTF. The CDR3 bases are TGTGCCAGCAGCCACGTCGAGGACACCTATGGCTACACCTTC.